Sequencing of this T cell receptor (beta chain) was carried out in a study of radiotherapy plus CTLA-4 blockade in lung cancer. Looking at the study overall: Objective responses emerged in 15% to 20% of patients, and 31% attained disease control.

TCRdb's copy holds only in-frame clones and misses some; the assay was immunoSEQ multiplex PCR. The sample holds tens of thousands of clones, under 75% seen once. Concerning this clone itself: The antigen remains undetermined.

Points from the study as a whole: How blood T cell clones changed early, along with interferon-beta, reportedly forecast response best. TCR clones of tumor origin grew in blood after radiotherapy plus ipilimumab.

Trimming left V 5 bases short and J 3 bases short, with 19 bases between. This CDR3 is built from 16 residues. Germline V CDR1 and CDR2: SEHNR, FQNEAQ (reference sequence). The TCR comes from a human donor with non-small cell lung cancer whose response to radiotherapy plus ipilimumab could not be evaluated. The chain employs TRBV7-9 and TRBJ1-1; TRBD1 is a possible D gene (5 bases). The sequenced sample was peripheral blood, obtained from a patient treated with radiotherapy plus ipilimumab. CDR3 bases: TGTGCCAGCAGCAAGGATAGGGGCCCTTCGGACACTGAAGCTTTCTTT. Its translation: CASSKDRGPSDTEAFF.